This TCR beta chain was profiled in a study of shared clonotypes between healthy human individuals (TCRdb year 2020). Background on the whole study: Two women and three men aged 18 to 49 years were included in the cohort. For each donor, CD4 naive and CD4 memory were each given three plates, CD8 naive was given two plates, and CD8 memory was given one plate. To estimate repertoire size and how much clonotypes are shared between individuals, the study performed deep sequencing of blood TCR repertoires from five healthy adults. To increase sequencing depth and limit assay-specific biases, TCR repertoire library preparation and sequencing were carried out by different laboratories using diverse techniques. Leukapheresis yielded between about 0.9 and 10 billion PBMCs per donor. Study-wide conclusions, independent of this receptor: Sharing across several donors was observed for around 5% of naive CD4, less than 4% of naive CD8, over 2% of memory CD4, and approximately 0.41% of memory CD8 clonotypes. Because the study included a small number of donors, the genetic and exposure-history diversity represented was limited. Compared with non-shared clonotypes, clonotypes shared by all four sorted-subset donors had higher generation probabilities. Estimated clonotype richness was generally larger for naive than for memory subsets. Sampling was restricted to blood, and TCR repertoires in tissue are likely to differ from TCR repertoires in blood. Based on pairwise subsampling, the degree of clonotype sharing among donors was expected to be affected by sequencing depth. Rarefaction of sorted-subset datasets indicated incomplete sequencing despite the large sequencing depth.

This clone was counted only a few times. No antigen is known for it. No much larger clone is present one base from it, and per-base qualities are unavailable. Using the deep immunoSEQ assay, TCR CDR3 regions were amplified from genomic DNA by multiplex PCR. Extracted genomic DNA from each cell subset was distributed evenly across all wells of several immunoSEQ 96-well plates, and each plate was treated as a replicate. For sorted subsets, approximately 190 ng genomic DNA, equal to some 30,000 T cell genomes, was loaded into each replicate PCR. Purified libraries were quantified with a Qubit 3.0 fluorometer, sized on a Bioanalyzer 2100, and re-quantified with the KAPA Library Quantification kit. Every immunoSEQ 96-well plate was sequenced on a separate single-read 150-cycle Illumina NextSeq 550 flow cell. On the authors' methods: Because the immunoSEQ output held only junctional sequences and lacked quality scores, the filtering could not match the filtering applied to full-length reads. Sequences were annotated with PyIR, a Python wrapper for IgBLAST v1.9, using IMGT germline references to assign V/J genes and CDR3. Any read was removed if the V/J assignment was weak (E-value above 1e-6), the CDR3 was missing, or the read contained stop codons, out-of-frame junctions, or ambiguous translated residues. V3J clonotypes were defined as sequences sharing an identical inferred V gene, J gene, and CDR3 amino acid sequence. To compute the percentage overlap between repertoires, the number of shared unique clonotypes was divided by the size of the smaller repertoire. Three approaches were used to assess repertoire richness: RTK rarefaction, the Chao1 estimator, and Recon v2.1 estimates of unobserved clonotypes. OLGA was used to compute generation probabilities for all TCRbeta clonotypes that the gDNA method yielded from a few donors. Imported from immuneACCESS, the table was reduced by TCRdb to in-frame sequences with V and J called. These copies leave out some clones; in studies compared against another copy, an unresolved V gene accounts for under half, and the cause of the remainder is not known. That table furnishes V, J and clone size, whereas the DNA furnished D and trimming. Within this sample are 300,000 to 400,000 clones, with around 86% of them counted one time only. The ten most abundant clones make up around 15% of the sample.

The donors were healthy, HIV-negative adults with no recently reported acute infections or vaccinations. Every donor was a Caucasian adult residing in Nashville, Tennessee, USA. CD8 memory samples consisted of magnetically selected CD45RO+ cells combined with CCR7-negative CD45RA+ effector memory (TemRA) cells. After blood collection by leukapheresis, PBMCs were isolated using Ficoll-Histopaque density gradient centrifugation and then cryopreserved in the vapor phase of liquid nitrogen. Analytical flow cytometry was used to check the purity and quantity of each magnetically sorted T cell population. Genomic DNA was isolated from each sorted fraction and quantified by UV absorbance on a Nanodrop 2000c. CDR1 and CDR2, looked up from the germline V gene, are SGDLS and YYNGEE. Including cysteine and phenylalanine, the CDR3 has 13 amino acids. This entry keeps only the CDR3 DNA: 39 bases, framed from base 1. V and J lose 3 bases and 6 bases, and a span of 11 bases separates them.

The sequence derives from a man between 18 and 35 years old in good health. The sample comprised memory CD8+ T cells sorted from blood. The cell subset or site label on this specimen signifies: CD45RO+ cells pooled with CCR7-negative TemRA cells. Rearrangement joined TRBV9 to TRBJ2-3; no confident D gene assignment can be made. The DNA reads TGTGCCAGCAGCGCCCGAGGTAGCGATACGCAGTATTTT. The translation is CASSARGSDTQYF.